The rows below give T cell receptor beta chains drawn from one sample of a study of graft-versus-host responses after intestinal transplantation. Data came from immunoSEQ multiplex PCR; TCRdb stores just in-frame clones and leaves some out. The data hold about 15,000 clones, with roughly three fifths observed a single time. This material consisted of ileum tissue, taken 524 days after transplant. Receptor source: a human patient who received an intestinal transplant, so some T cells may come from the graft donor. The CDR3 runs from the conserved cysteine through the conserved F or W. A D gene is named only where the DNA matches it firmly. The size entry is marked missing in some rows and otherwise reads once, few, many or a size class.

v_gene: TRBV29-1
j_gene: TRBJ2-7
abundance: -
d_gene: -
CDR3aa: CSVDGGGAYEQYF
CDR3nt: TGCAGCGTTGACGGTGGGGGGGCTTACGAGCAGTACTTC

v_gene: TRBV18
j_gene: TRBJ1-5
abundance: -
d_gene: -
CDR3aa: CASSPHSGNQPQHF
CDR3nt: TGTGCCAGCTCACCACATTCGGGCAATCAGCCCCAGCATTTT

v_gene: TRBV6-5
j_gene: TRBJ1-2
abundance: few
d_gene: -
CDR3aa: CASSYSTGGGYYGYTF
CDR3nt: TGTGCCAGCAGTTACTCGACGGGGGGCGGTTACTATGGCTACACCTTC

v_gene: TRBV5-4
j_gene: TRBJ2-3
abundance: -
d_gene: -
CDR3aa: CASSLRQGTDTQYF
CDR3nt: TGTGCCAGCAGCCTCCGACAGGGCACAGATACGCAGTATTTT